These 32 T cell receptor beta chains share one sample of origin, sequenced in a study of blood T cells in healthy people across ages. Primers used in a second PCR of about 7 to 11 cycles were a sample-barcoded 5' primer and a J-beta primer mix. TCRdb fed the 5' RACE reads into MiXCR, producing one record per CDR3 protein. The sample consists of approximately 810,000 distinct CDR3 sequences, 29% of them appearing once. The sample comprised blood. The origin of the receptors is a woman older than 75 in good health.

This clonotype has at least ten counts. The chain recombines TRBV10-3 with TRBJ2-6; 11 bases align to TRBD2. The CDR3 length is 20 residues. Germline V gene sequence: CDR1 ENHRY, CDR2 SYGVKD. V gave up 3 bases and J gave up 0 bases; unmatched junction bases: 10. The CDR3 nucleotides are TGTGCCATCAGTGACCTAGCGGGGGGCGGTATTACCTCTGGGGCCAACGTCCTGACTTTC. Protein sequence: CAISDLAGGGITSGANVLTF.

On this clonotype: Being one base from a much bigger clone, this may be a read error. The chain links TRBV6-6 to TRBJ2-7; 7 nucleotides align to TRBD1. This CDR3 is 16 amino acids long. CDR1 is MNHNY, CDR2 SVGAGI, per germline (reference sequence). V gave up 7 bases and J gave up 6 bases; unmatched junction bases: 18. This chain's CDR3 is CASNLNPGTAASEQYF. Written as DNA, the CDR3 is TGTGCCAGCAACTTGAACCCGGGGACAGCGGCCTCCGAGCAGTACTTC.

The chain couples TRBV20-1 to TRBJ2-7; D not resolved. The DNA end favors TRBJ2-4, so the J call may be wrong. Germline V gene data show CDR1 as DFQATT and CDR2 as SNEGSKA (reference sequence). CDR3 size: 14 residues. The CDR3 region is CSARDVIGRDIQYF. In DNA form, the CDR3 reads TGCAGTGCTAGAGATGTCATAGGGCGAGACATTCAGTACTTC.

The chain recombines TRBV19 with TRBJ2-5, with D hard to call. Trimming pared 3 bases from V and 1 base from J, leaving 9 bases between. The germline V gene has CDR1 LNHDA and CDR2 SQIVND (reference sequence). This CDR3 spans 14 amino acids. DNA of the CDR3: TGTGCCAGTAGTATCCTCCACAGCCAAGAGACCCAGTACTTC. Translated: CASSILHSQETQYF.

This clonotype was observed at least ten times. The rearrangement links TRBV6-2 or TRBV6-3 to TRBJ2-1, with TRBD1 matching 9 bases. The CDR3 runs to 16 residues. V lost 2 bases to trimming and J lost 3 bases; unmatched junction nucleotides: 5. The germline V gene has CDR1 MNHEY and CDR2 SVGEGT. Here the CDR3 DNA reads TGTGCCAGCAGTTACGGGGACAGGGTAATCTACAATGAGCAGTTCTTC. It translates to CASSYGDRVIYNEQFF.

The chain has TRBV5-1 and TRBJ1-4; D gene unclear. Deletions cut 5 bases from V and 0 bases from J, with 5 bases between. The CDR3 contains 13 residues. Germline-derived CDR1 and CDR2 are SGHRS and YFSETQ. CDR3 residues: CASSTTTNEKLFF. Here the CDR3 DNA reads TGCGCCAGCAGTACTACAACTAATGAAAAACTGTTTTTT. Filled out from reference TRBV5-1 and TRBJ1-4, the complete variable domain reads KAGVTQTPRYLIKTRGQQVTLSCSPISGHRSVSWYQQTPGQGLQFLFEYFSETQRNKGNFPGRFSGRQFSNSRSEMNVSTLELGDSALYLCASSTTTNEKLFFGSGTQLSVL.

V is TRBV27 and J is TRBJ2-7, with TRBD2 matching over 12 bases. In germline, CDR1 is MNHEY, CDR2 SMNVEV (reference sequence). Germline trimming cut 5 bases from V and 7 bases from J; bases unmatched to any gene: 9. CDR3 length: 15 amino acids. This CDR3 reads CASSMASGGALEQYF. CDR3 sequence (DNA): TGTGCCAGCAGTATGGCTAGCGGGGGGGCTCTTGAGCAGTACTTC.

This chain uses TRBV29-1 with TRBJ2-1; 8 bases are shared with TRBD2. The CDR3 length is 14 residues. The J segment lost 5 bases and the V segment lost 6 bases, leaving 9 bases of the junction unmatched. Germline CDR1 SQVTM, CDR2 ANQGSEA. CDR3 in amino acids: CSVKKRELDNEQFF. As DNA, the CDR3 is TGCAGCGTGAAAAAGCGGGAGTTAGACAATGAGCAGTTCTTC.

In this sample, this clonotype turned up many times. The genes are TRBV4-3 and TRBJ1-2, with D possibly matching TRBD1 (6 bases). The CDR3 length is 14 residues. Germline-derived CDR1 and CDR2 are LGHNA and YSLEER. With 4 bases removed from V and 0 bases from J, the gap between germline ends came to 9 bases. CDR3 in amino acids: CASSPEGANYGYTF. CDR3 nucleotide sequence: TGCGCCAGCAGCCCGGAGGGGGCTAACTATGGCTACACCTTC.

Ten or more counts support this clonotype. V is TRBV29-1 and J is TRBJ2-1; TRBD1 might be the D (5 bases). CDR3 length: 13 residues. The germline gives CDR1 SQVTM, CDR2 ANQGSEA. V gave up 4 bases and J gave up 5 bases, with 12 bases separating them. The DNA for the CDR3 is TGCAGCGTTGGAGAAGGGGCCCACAATGAGCAGTTCTTC. It translates to CSVGEGAHNEQFF.

In regard to this clonotype: This may arise from a read error, as a much more abundant clone is one base away. The chain carries TRBV10-3 and TRBJ2-5; 14 bases map to TRBD2. The CDR3 sequence is 16 residues long. Looked up from germline, CDR1 is ENHRY and CDR2 is SYGVKD. Trimming took 4 bases from V and 3 from J; bases not matched to a gene: 4. CDR3 in amino acids: CAISGSTSGGEETQYF. CDR3 sequence (DNA): TGTGCCATCAGTGGGTCGACTAGCGGGGGGGAAGAGACCCAGTACTTC.

This clonotype has a count of ten or more. The V and J genes are TRBV12-3 or TRBV12-4 and TRBJ2-3; either TRBD1 or TRBD2 may supply D (6 bases each). This CDR3 contains 15 residues. V was trimmed by 7 bases and J by 3 bases, leaving 17 bases between them. The CDR3 nucleotides are TGTGCCAGCACCTTAATGGGGGGCATAACAGATACGCAGTATTTT. Its protein is CASTLMGGITDTQYF.

In this sample, this clonotype turned up many times. A read error may be the cause here, since a much bigger clone is one base away. The J gene is TRBJ1-4, the V gene TRBV7-6, with D unclear. Germline V gene sequence: CDR1 SGHVS, CDR2 FNYEAQ. CDR3 length: 16 amino acids. The CDR3 DNA reads as TGTGCCAGCAGTCTTTTCTTCACAGCAACTAATGAAAAACGGTTTTTT. Translated, it gives CASSLFFTATNEKRFF. The entire variable domain, with the rest obtained from reference TRBV7-6 and TRBJ1-4, is as follows: GAGVSQSPRYKVTKRGQDVALRCDPISGHVSLYWYRQALGQGPEFLTYFNYEAQQDKSGLPNDRFSAERPEGSISTLTIQRTEQRDSAMYRCASSLFFTATNEKRFFGSGTQLSVL.

This clonotype was observed many times. The gene calls are TRBV6-2 or TRBV6-3 and TRBJ1-4; no firm D call. Per the germline V gene, CDR1 is MNHEY and CDR2 is SVGEGT. Trimming pared 4 bases from V and 1 base from J, leaving 13 bases between. The CDR3 contains 16 residues. CDR3 coding DNA: TGTGCCAGCAGTTCCCTTCCCTCCGGAACTAATGAAAAACTGTTTTTT. Amino acid sequence: CASSSLPSGTNEKLFF.

This clonotype was counted between two and nine times. V and J are TRBV7-6 and TRBJ2-1; a possible D gene is TRBD1 (5 bases). The CDR3 runs 15 residues. CDR1 and CDR2 from the germline V gene are SGHVS and FNYEAQ. Trimming stripped 1 base from V and 6 bases from J, with 13 bases between. CDR3 DNA: TGTGCCAGCAGCTTAGATACAGGCTATCGCAATGAGCAGTTCTTC. Its protein is CASSLDTGYRNEQFF.

This clonotype showed up many times. The V and J genes are TRBV12-3 or TRBV12-4 and TRBJ1-2; 7 bases line up with TRBD1. CDR3 size: 17 residues. The V segment lost 5 bases and the J segment 3 bases; nucleotides outside the gene matches: 15. CDR3 DNA sequence: TGTGCCAGCAGTCACCGACAGGGAAGGTCCTCCTACTATGGCTACACCTTC. Residues: CASSHRQGRSSYYGYTF.

The table lists this clonotype with many counts. The chain combines TRBV24-1 with TRBJ2-1; the match to TRBD2 covers 9 bases. The J segment lost 8 bases and the V segment lost 2 bases, leaving 6 bases of the junction unmatched. The germline gives CDR1 KGHDR, CDR2 SFDVKD. The CDR3 runs to 15 residues. The CDR3 is CATSDSAGGPYEQFF. In nucleotides, the CDR3 is TGTGCCACCAGTGATTCGGCGGGGGGGCCCTATGAGCAGTTCTTC.

Turning to this clonotype: This could be a read error, since a much larger clone is one nucleotide away. The chain recombines TRBV30 with TRBJ2-7, with D hard to call. The J call is in doubt because the DNA end fits TRBJ2-5 better. The CDR3 length is 15 residues. Germline V lookup: CDR1 GTSNPN, CDR2 SVGIG (reference sequence). CDR3 sequence: CAWSLAWHHSETQYF. The CDR3 DNA reads TGTGCCTGGTCTTTAGCCTGGCATCATAGTGAGACCCAGTACTTC.

On this clonotype: It may be a read error: a sequence one base away is much more abundant. The chain combines TRBV15 with TRBJ1-4, with D perhaps TRBD1 (5 bases). The length of the CDR3 is 15 residues. Per germline, CDR1 LNHNV and CDR2 YYDKDF (reference sequence). V lost 3 bases and J 4 bases, leaving 12 bases between the germline ends. The CDR3 reads CATSSSRAFNEKLFF. CDR3 nucleotides: TGTGCCACCAGCAGCTCCAGGGCCTTTAATGAAAAACTGTTTTTT.

Only a few counts were recorded for this clonotype. The rearrangement links TRBV28 to TRBJ2-4; D possibly corresponds to TRBD1 (6 bases). Germline V gene data show CDR1 as MDHEN and CDR2 as SYDVKM. The CDR3 totals 13 residues. With 2 bases removed from V and 13 bases from J, the gap between germline ends came to 15 bases. The CDR3: CASSLNRAREQYF. As DNA, the CDR3 is TGTGCCAGCAGTTTAAACAGGGCGCGAGAGCAGTACTTC. The full variable domain, completed using reference TRBV28 and TRBJ2-4, is DVKVTQSSRYLVKRTGEKVFLECVQDMDHENMFWYRQDPGLGLRLIYFSYDVKMKEKGDIPEGYSVSREKKERFSLILESASTNQTSMYLCASSLNRAREQYFGAGTRLSVL.

The chain joins TRBV24-1 to TRBJ2-1; the match to TRBD2 covers 11 bases. Germline CDR1 KGHDR, CDR2 SFDVKD. CDR3 size: 17 residues. With 6 bases clipped from V and 4 bases from J, the junction kept 10 bases outside the gene matches. The chain's CDR3 is CATSSVAGGPSYNEQFF. For the CDR3, the DNA is TGTGCCACCAGTAGTGTAGCGGGGGGGCCGAGTTACAATGAGCAGTTCTTC.

This chain links TRBV9 with TRBJ1-1; tentatively, D is TRBD1 (5 bases). V was cut by 0 bases and J by 1 base, with 10 bases left in between. This CDR3 region has 15 residues. CDR1 and CDR2 (germline): SGDLS, YYNGEE. CDR3 DNA sequence: TGTGCCAGCAGCGTAGCTACGAGGGGGAACACTGAAGCTTTCTTT. It encodes CASSVATRGNTEAFF.

This clonotype was picked up a small number of times. The chain joins TRBV11-2 to TRBJ1-2, with D possibly matching TRBD1 (6 bases). V lost 4 bases and J 7 bases, leaving 16 bases between the germline ends. The CDR3 sequence is 14 residues long. Germline V gene data show CDR1 as SGHAT and CDR2 as FQNNGV. The CDR3 DNA is TGTGCCAGCAGCTCGTCGAGGGGGTTAACTGGCTACACCTTC. Translated, it gives CASSSSRGLTGYTF.

V usage is TRBV30 and J usage is TRBJ2-1; D is undetermined. Germline CDR1 is GTSNPN and CDR2 is SVGIG (reference sequence). Trimming left V 0 bases short and J 0 bases short, with 9 bases between. CDR3 length equals 15 residues. The CDR3 reads CAWSVGFSSYNEQFF. As DNA, the CDR3 is TGTGCCTGGAGTGTCGGCTTCAGCTCCTACAATGAGCAGTTCTTC.

The chain links TRBV20-1 to TRBJ2-1; D may correspond to TRBD1 or TRBD2 (6 bases each). CDR3 length: 15 amino acids. In germline, CDR1 is DFQATT, CDR2 SNEGSKA (reference sequence). The V and J ends lost 5 bases and 13 bases respectively, with 27 bases between them. The CDR3 nucleotides read TGCAGTGCTGGTCTTGGGGGGCTTGGTGAAGAGACCCAGTTCTTC. Translating gives CSAGLGGLGEETQFF.

Of note for this clonotype: With a much larger clone just one base away, this may be a read error. The gene calls are TRBV11-3 and TRBJ2-7; 7 bases line up with TRBD2. The CDR3 runs to 11 residues. J lost 11 bases, V lost 3 bases, and 4 bases had no gene match. Per the germline V gene, CDR1 is SGHNT and CDR2 is YENEEA. DNA of the CDR3: TGTGCCAGCAGCTTTCGGCGGGGGAAGTACTTC. It translates to CASSFRRGKYF.

In its sample, this clonotype was seen once. Given the absence of the conserved phenylalanine or tryptophan at the CDR3 end, a read error is likely. The chain is built from TRBV6-1 and TRBJ2-1; D unresolved. V was pared by 4 bases and J by 8 bases, with 12 bases between. From germline, CDR1 is MNHNS and CDR2 SASEGT. This CDR3 is 13 amino acids long. The CDR3 DNA is TGTGCCAGCAGTGGGGCGCCCCAGGATGAGCAGTTCTTA. The encoded protein is CASSGAPQDEQFL.

This clonotype was detected many times. This chain uses TRBV5-1 with TRBJ1-1; D is unresolved. Trimming removed 5 bases at V and 6 bases at J, with 17 bases between. CDR3 length: 14 amino acids. Germline CDR1 reads SGHRS; CDR2 reads YFSETQ. The CDR3 coding sequence is TGCGCCAGCAGGACGTCCCTTCGGGAGGCTGAAGCTTTCTTT. It specifies CASRTSLREAEAFF.

This rearrangement joins TRBV12-3 or TRBV12-4 to TRBJ2-1; 7 nucleotides match TRBD2. The CDR3 sequence is 14 residues long. Germline trimming cut 5 bases from V and 9 bases from J; bases unmatched to any gene: 10. The CDR3 protein is CASSPREVDSEQFF. CDR3 nucleotides: TGTGCCAGCAGTCCCCGGGAGGTTGACAGTGAGCAGTTCTTC.

This clonotype came up a few times. This rearrangement joins TRBV2 to TRBJ2-3; 9 positions agree with TRBD2. Germline CDR1 SNHLY, CDR2 FYNNEI. V dropped 6 bases and J dropped 1; count of bases not matched to a gene: 8. The CDR3 runs to 16 residues. CDR3 bases: TGTGCCAGCAGGGCCGGACTAGCGAGGGGCACAGATACGCAGTATTTT. Translation gives CASRAGLARGTDTQYF.

This clonotype has just a few counts. The chain recombines TRBV29-1 with TRBJ1-3, with 9 bases fitting TRBD1. Germline V gene sequence: CDR1 SQVTM, CDR2 ANQGSEA. The CDR3 loop spans 13 amino acids. Trimming took 6 bases from V and 7 from J; bases not matched to a gene: 7. The CDR3 is CSVLDGTGNTIYF. The CDR3 DNA reads TGCAGCGTCCTAGACGGGACAGGGAACACCATATATTTT.

Worth noting for this clonotype: Given a much more abundant clone one base away, this may be a read error. The chain couples TRBV29-1 to TRBJ2-5, with a possible D match to TRBD1 (5 bases). The V gene lost 6 bases and the J gene lost 1 base, with 15 bases spanning the gap. Looked up from germline, CDR1 is SQVTM and CDR2 is ANQGSEA. The CDR3 sequence is 14 residues long. The CDR3 sequence is CSVRTDTLQETQYF. DNA of the CDR3: TGCAGCGTGCGGACGGACACCCTCCAAGAGACCCAGTACTTC.